This TCR beta chain was recovered during a study of blood T cells in healthy people across ages. This CDR3 comprises 16 residues. V lost 6 bases to trimming and J lost 6 bases, with 18 bases between them. CDR1 MNHEY and CDR2 SVGEGT come from the germline V gene. This clonotype was detected only once. Primed by a sample-barcoded 5' primer and a J-beta primer mix, a second PCR proceeded for about 7 to 11 cycles. TCRdb analysed the 5' RACE reads with MiXCR anew, one entry per CDR3 protein. Of 600,000 to 800,000 distinct CDR3 sequences in the sample, 45% to 60% were seen once. Sequencing input: blood. This receptor was taken from a woman older than 75 in good health. This chain uses TRBV6-2 or TRBV6-3 with TRBJ1-6, with D possibly matching TRBD1 (6 bases). CDR3: CASRLNPTGSNSPLHF. The CDR3 region has the DNA TGTGCCAGCAGATTGAACCCGACAGGTTCTAATTCACCCCTCCACTTT.